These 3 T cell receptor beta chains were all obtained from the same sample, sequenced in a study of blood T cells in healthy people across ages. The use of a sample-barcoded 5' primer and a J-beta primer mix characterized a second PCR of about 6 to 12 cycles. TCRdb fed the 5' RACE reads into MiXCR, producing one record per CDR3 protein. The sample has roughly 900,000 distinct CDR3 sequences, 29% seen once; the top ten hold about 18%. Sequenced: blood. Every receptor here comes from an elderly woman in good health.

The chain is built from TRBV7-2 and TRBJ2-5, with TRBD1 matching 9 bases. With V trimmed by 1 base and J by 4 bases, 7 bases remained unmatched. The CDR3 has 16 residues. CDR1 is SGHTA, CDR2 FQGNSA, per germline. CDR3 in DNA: TGTGCCAGCAGCTTAGGGGGACAGGGACCGAGAGAGACCCAGTACTTC. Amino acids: CASSLGGQGPRETQYF.

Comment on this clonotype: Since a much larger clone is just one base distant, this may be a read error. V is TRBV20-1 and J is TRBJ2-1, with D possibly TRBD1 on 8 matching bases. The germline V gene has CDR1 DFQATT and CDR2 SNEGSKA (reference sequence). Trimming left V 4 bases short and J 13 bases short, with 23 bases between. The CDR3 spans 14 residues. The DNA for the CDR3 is TGCAGTGCTATCCTAGGACAGGGAGGGGGGACCCAGTTCTTC. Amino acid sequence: CSAILGQGGGTQFF.

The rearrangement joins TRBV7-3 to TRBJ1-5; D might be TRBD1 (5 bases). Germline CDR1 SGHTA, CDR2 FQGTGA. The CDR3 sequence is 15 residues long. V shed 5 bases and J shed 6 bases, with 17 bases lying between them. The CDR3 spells CASSPRGGEGQPQHF. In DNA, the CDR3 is TGTGCCAGCAGCCCCCGTGGGGGGGAGGGTCAGCCCCAGCATTTT.